This TCR beta chain was sequenced in a study of blood T cell repertoires in COVID-19. Study summary: Samples came from the United States, Italy and Spain, spanning acute and convalescent COVID-19. In each case, the material was cDNA or gDNA derived from T cells, B-cell-depleted T cells, or PBMCs.

Per the authors' pipeline: It was from reference gene primer amplification that nucleated cell counts were estimated. Some clones are missing from TCRdb's copy, which holds only in-frame ones; the method was immunoSEQ multiplex PCR. The DNA was the basis for D and trimming; V, J and clone size are from that table. Of about 200,000 clones in the sample, roughly nine tenths were seen once. What was sequenced was peripheral blood. The receptor comes from a woman in her seventies with acute or convalescent COVID-19.

The CDR3 here is CASSFGTENIQYF. CDR3 nucleotide sequence: TGTGCCAGCAGCTTCGGGACAGAAAACATTCAGTACTTC. This rearrangement joins TRBV7-8 to TRBJ2-4; 7 nucleotides line up with TRBD1. The J segment lost 5 bases and the V segment lost 3 bases, leaving 1 base of the junction unmatched. Germline V lookup: CDR1 SGHVS, CDR2 FQNEAQ. This CDR3 spans 13 amino acids.